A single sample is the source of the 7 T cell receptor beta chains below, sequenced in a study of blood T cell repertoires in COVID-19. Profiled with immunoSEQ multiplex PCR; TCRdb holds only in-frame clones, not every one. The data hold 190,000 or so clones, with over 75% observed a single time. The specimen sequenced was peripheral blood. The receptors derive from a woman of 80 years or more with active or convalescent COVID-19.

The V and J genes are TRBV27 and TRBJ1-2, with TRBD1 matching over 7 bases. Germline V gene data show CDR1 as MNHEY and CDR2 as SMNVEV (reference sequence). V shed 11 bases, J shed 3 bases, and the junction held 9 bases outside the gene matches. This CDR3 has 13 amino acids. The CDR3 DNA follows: TGTGCCGTAGCTCGGGACAGACACTATGGCTACACCTTC. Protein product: CAVARDRHYGYTF.

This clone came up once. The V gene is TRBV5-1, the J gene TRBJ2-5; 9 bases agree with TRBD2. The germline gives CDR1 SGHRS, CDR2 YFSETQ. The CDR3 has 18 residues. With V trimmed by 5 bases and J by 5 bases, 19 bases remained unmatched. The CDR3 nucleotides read TGCGCCAGCAGTAATTTCGGCGGGGGGGTTAAAACGGCGGAGACCCAGTACTTC. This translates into CASSNFGGGVKTAETQYF.

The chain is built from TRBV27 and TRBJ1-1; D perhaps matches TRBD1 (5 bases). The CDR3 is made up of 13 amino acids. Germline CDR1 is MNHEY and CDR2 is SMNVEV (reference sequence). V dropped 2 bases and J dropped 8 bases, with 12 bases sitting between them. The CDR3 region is CASSLPQGAEAFF. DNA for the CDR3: TGTGCCAGCAGTTTACCCCAGGGTGCGGAAGCTTTCTTT.

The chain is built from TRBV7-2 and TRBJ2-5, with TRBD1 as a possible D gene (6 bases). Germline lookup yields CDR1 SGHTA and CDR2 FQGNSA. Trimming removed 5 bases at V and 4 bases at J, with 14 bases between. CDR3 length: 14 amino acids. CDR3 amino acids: CASSQGHRGETQYF. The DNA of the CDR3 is TGTGCCAGCAGCCAGGGACACCGAGGAGAGACCCAGTACTTC.

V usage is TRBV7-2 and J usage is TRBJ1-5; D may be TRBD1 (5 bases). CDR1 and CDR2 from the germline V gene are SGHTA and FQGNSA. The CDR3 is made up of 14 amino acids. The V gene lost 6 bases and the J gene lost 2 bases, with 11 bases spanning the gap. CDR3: CASSHPGGNQPQHF. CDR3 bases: TGTGCCAGCAGTCATCCGGGGGGCAATCAGCCCCAGCATTTT.

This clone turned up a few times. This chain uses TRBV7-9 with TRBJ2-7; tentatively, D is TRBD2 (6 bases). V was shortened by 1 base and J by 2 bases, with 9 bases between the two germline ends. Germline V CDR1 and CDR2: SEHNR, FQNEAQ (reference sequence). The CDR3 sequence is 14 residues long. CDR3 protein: CASSLESGAYEQYF. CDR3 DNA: TGTGCCAGCAGCTTAGAGTCGGGGGCCTACGAGCAGTACTTC.

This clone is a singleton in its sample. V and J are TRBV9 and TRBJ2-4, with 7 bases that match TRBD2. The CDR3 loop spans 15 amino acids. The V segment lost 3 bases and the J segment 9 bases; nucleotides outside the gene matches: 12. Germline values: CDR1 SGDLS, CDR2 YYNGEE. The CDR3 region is CASSASSGAQGIQYF. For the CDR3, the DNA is TGTGCCAGCAGCGCGTCAAGCGGGGCGCAGGGCATTCAGTACTTC.